Listed below are T cell receptor beta chains from one sample, sequenced in a study of blood T cell repertoires in COVID-19. Measured with immunoSEQ multiplex PCR; TCRdb has only the in-frame clones, and not every one. The table records 250,000 or so clones, just under 90% of them present only once. The sample taken for sequencing was PBMCs or T cells enriched from blood (not recorded which). These receptors originate from a man aged 45-60 years who had been exposed to COVID-19. CDR3s include the opening cysteine and the closing phenylalanine or tryptophan. A D gene is named only where the DNA matches it firmly. Some rows have no size entry. The others give once, few or many, or a class for an expanded clone.

cdr3_aa | cdr3_nt | j_call | v_call | d_call | clone_size
CASSPRRRATDEQYF | TGTGCCAGCTCACCACGAAGGAGGGCCACTGACGAGCAGTACTTC | TRBJ2-7 | TRBV18 | - | few
CASSLYTTLQETQYF | TGCGCCAGCAGCTTGTATACGACACTCCAAGAGACCCAGTACTTC | TRBJ2-5 | TRBV5-1 | - | -
CASSTPEARRDTDTQYF | TGTGCCAGCAGTACCCCCGAGGCGAGGCGGGACACAGATACGCAGTATTTT | TRBJ2-3 | TRBV6-2/TRBV6-3 | - | -
CASSQDQWSGGTTDTQYF | TGCGCCAGCAGCCAAGATCAATGGTCAGGGGGTACCACAGATACGCAGTATTTT | TRBJ2-3 | TRBV4-1 | TRBD1 | once
CASRPPVLNTEAFF | TGTGCCAGCAGACCCCCGGTCCTGAACACTGAAGCTTTCTTT | TRBJ1-1 | TRBV6-5 | - | -
CASRTGYNEQFF | TGTGCCAGTAGGACAGGGTACAATGAGCAGTTCTTC | TRBJ2-1 | TRBV19 | TRBD1 | few
CASSLGQGASTDTQYF | TGTGCCAGCAGTTTGGGACAGGGGGCAAGCACAGATACGCAGTATTTT | TRBJ2-3 | TRBV6-5 | TRBD1 | -
CASSLATPTGRNQPQHF | TGTGCCAGCAGCTTAGCGACCCCGACAGGGCGGAATCAGCCCCAGCATTTT | TRBJ1-5 | TRBV7-2 | TRBD1 | -
CASSDWGQGVIGYTF | TGTGCCAGCAGCGACTGGGGACAGGGGGTGATTGGCTACACCTTC | TRBJ1-2 | TRBV5-6 | TRBD1 | -
CATSDSTRGDNEKLFF | TGTGCCACCAGTGATTCGACTAGGGGAGACAATGAAAAACTGTTTTTT | TRBJ1-4 | TRBV24-1 | - | -